This T cell receptor beta chain was recorded in a study of T cell responses to AZD1222 COVID-19 vaccine. On this clone: Antigen unknown.

Findings and caveats of the study: Nearly half of spike-specific TCRs reportedly target unmutated variant regions. The peak T cell response came first, and repertoires were sampled only after it. Among the donors, most were white British and more were female, and clonal diversity was possibly underestimated.

CDR3 length: 13 amino acids. Looked up from germline, CDR1 is LNHDA and CDR2 is SQIVND (reference sequence). With 9 bases removed from V and 8 bases from J, the gap between germline ends came to 19 bases. The protocol was immunoSEQ multiplex PCR, while the TCRdb copy is restricted to in-frame clones and leaves out a portion. The sample contains roughly 120,000 clones, roughly 87% of which appear only once. This receptor was taken from an adult who received the AZD1222 COVID-19 vaccine. J is TRBJ1-2 and V is TRBV19; D is unclear. The specimen was peripheral blood, collected 28 days after the second AZD1222 dose. The CDR3 loop reads CASNFRLNDGYTF. The CDR3 DNA sequence: TGTGCCAGCAACTTCCGACTCAACGACGGCTACACCTTC.